The 27 T cell receptor beta chains below were found in one sample sequenced in a study of personalized T cell therapy for brain tumors. These receptors have no known antigen. Peptide-stimulated T cells supplied the RNA used for beta-chain CDR3 sequencing. The repertoire was sequenced with immunoSEQ multiplex PCR; TCRdb's copy has only in-frame clones and lacks some. The sample lists some 1,800 clones; less than 25% were seen once. The sequencing sample was made of a T cell product expanded with peptides in culture. Receptors were obtained from a human donor with medulloblastoma.

This clone is labeled as medium-sized. V gene TRBV5-4 combines with J gene TRBJ2-2; 16 nucleotides line up with TRBD2. The V gene end was trimmed by 2 bases and the J gene end by 4 bases; junction bases not matched to a gene: 8. CDR1 and CDR2 from the germline V gene are SGHNT and YYREEE (reference sequence). The length of the CDR3 is 19 residues. CDR3 sequence (DNA): TGTGCCAGCAGCTTTGCCGGGACTAGCGGGAGGGCCAGCACCGGGGAGCTGTTTTTT. Protein sequence: CASSFAGTSGRASTGELFF.

This clone was picked up a small number of times. CDR3 nucleotides: TGTGCCAGCAGTGAAATAGGACTCAAGAACACTGAAGCTTTCTTT. Translation gives CASSEIGLKNTEAFF. This chain uses TRBV6-1 with TRBJ1-1; D uncertain. CDR1 is MNHNS and CDR2 is SASEGT in the germline V gene. Trimming left V 2 bases short and J 1 base short, with 11 bases between. This CDR3 has 15 amino acids.

The chain is built from TRBV6-1 and TRBJ1-2, with D tentatively TRBD1 (5 bases). The CDR3 has 10 residues. CDR1 and CDR2 from the germline V gene are MNHNS and SASEGT. Trimming removed 8 bases from V and 8 bases from J, with 9 bases in between. The CDR3 bases are TGTGCCAGCGGTGCAGGGGGCTACACCTTC. The encoded protein is CASGAGGYTF.

This clone came up many times. This chain joins TRBV2 and TRBJ2-3; D is perhaps TRBD1 (7 bases). The CDR3 covers 14 residues. Trimming took off 3 bases at V and 3 bases at J, with 10 bases between the two ends. CDR1 and CDR2 from the germline V gene are SNHLY and FYNNEI. The CDR3: CASSEEGATDTQYF. The CDR3 DNA reads as TGTGCCAGCAGTGAGGAGGGGGCTACAGATACGCAGTATTTT.

In this sample, this clone turned up many times. The chain combines TRBV6-1 with TRBJ2-5; D might be TRBD1 or TRBD2, each matching 5 bases. Trimming took off 0 bases at V and 3 bases at J, with 20 bases between the two ends. In germline, CDR1 is MNHNS, CDR2 SASEGT. The CDR3 length is 18 residues. CDR3 in amino acids: CASSEAVVGAAAKETQYF. The CDR3, as DNA: TGTGCCAGCAGTGAAGCGGTGGTCGGGGCAGCCGCTAAAGAGACCCAGTACTTC.

Ten or more counts support this clone. V usage is TRBV10-3 and J usage is TRBJ2-1, with 9 nucleotides matching TRBD1. Trimming at V came to 4 bases and at J to 6 bases, leaving 7 bases not matched to a gene. The CDR3 length is 15 residues. In germline, CDR1 is ENHRY, CDR2 SYGVKD. CDR3 bases: TGTGCCATCAGTGGGACAGGGGTATCGAGCAATGAGCAGTTCTTC. Translation gives CAISGTGVSSNEQFF.

This clone was seen more than once but under ten times. The chain joins TRBV7-3 to TRBJ1-5; the D is unclear. The germline V and J ends were trimmed by 2 bases and 2 bases, with 16 bases remaining between them. The CDR3 has 17 residues. Germline-derived CDR1 and CDR2 are SGHTA and FQGTGA. CDR3 sequence reads: CASSLRGLLSRNQPQHF. Here the CDR3 DNA reads TGTGCCAGCAGCTTACGCGGCCTATTAAGTCGCAATCAGCCCCAGCATTTT.

Only a few counts were recorded for this clone. The J gene is TRBJ1-2, the V gene TRBV10-3; 7 bases fit TRBD1. This CDR3 has 13 amino acids. Germline V gene sequence: CDR1 ENHRY, CDR2 SYGVKD. V shed 2 bases and J 4 bases; nucleotides not matched to a gene: 1. CDR3 coding DNA: TGTGCCATCAGTGAGGACAGGGTCTATGGCTACACCTTC. It yields the protein CAISEDRVYGYTF.

This clone occurred many times. The rearrangement links TRBV4-1 to TRBJ2-7, with no clear D. Germline V CDR1 and CDR2: MGHRA, YSYEKL. The V end was cut by 0 bases, the J end by 4 bases, with 19 bases between. The CDR3 runs to 17 residues. The CDR3 sequence is CASSQDHLGRRFYEQYF. In DNA, the CDR3 is TGCGCCAGCAGCCAAGATCATCTTGGACGGCGGTTTTACGAGCAGTACTTC.

J is TRBJ2-7 and V is TRBV3-1 (or the pseudogene TRBV3-2), with TRBD2 as a possible D gene (6 bases). Germline CDR1 and CDR2: LGHDT and YNNKEL (reference sequence). V gave up 5 bases and J gave up 1 base, with 21 bases separating them. CDR3 size: 17 residues. Here the CDR3 DNA reads TGTGCCAGCAGCACCGGGACTCAAAGTCGGGCGTCCTACGAGCAGTACTTC. This sequence encodes CASSTGTQSRASYEQYF.

This rearrangement joins TRBV30 to TRBJ1-2; 7 bases are shared with TRBD1. Unmatched junction bases numbered 14, after V lost 8 bases and J lost 8 bases. The CDR3 loop spans 13 amino acids. CDR1 GTSNPN and CDR2 SVGIG come from the germline V gene (reference sequence). The CDR3 loop is CAPGGGRLGGYTF. The CDR3 DNA is TGTGCCCCAGGAGGGGGCCGGCTCGGAGGCTACACCTTC.

This clone turned up a few times. The chain joins TRBV5-4 to TRBJ2-7, with 9 bases lining up with TRBD1. The germline CDR1 and CDR2 sequences are SGHNT and YYREEE (reference sequence). V shed 5 bases, J shed 4 bases, and the junction held 10 bases outside the gene matches. The CDR3 consists of 15 residues. CDR3 nucleotides: TGTGCCAGCAGTATTGGAGGGACAGGGCCTTACGAGCAGTACTTC. Its protein is CASSIGGTGPYEQYF. Together with reference TRBV5-4 and TRBJ2-7, the CDR3 gives the full variable domain: ETGVTQSPTHLIKTRGQQVTLRCSSQSGHNTVSWYQQALGQGPQFIFQYYREEENGRGNFPPRFSGLQFPNYSSELNVNALELDDSALYLCASSIGGTGPYEQYFGPGTRLTVT.

V gene TRBV3-1 (or the pseudogene TRBV3-2) combines with J gene TRBJ2-7; D not certain. V was clipped by 8 bases and J by 4 bases, with 15 bases between them. Germline V gives CDR1 LGHDT, CDR2 YNNKEL (reference sequence). This CDR3 has 13 residues. The CDR3 DNA reads as TGTGCCAGCCAAGGACCTAGTTGGTACGAGCAGTACTTC. Its protein product is CASQGPSWYEQYF.

This clone is medium-sized. The chain recombines TRBV9 with TRBJ2-1, with D possibly being TRBD2 (5 bases). CDR1 and CDR2 (germline): SGDLS, YYNGEE. This CDR3 has 15 amino acids. Trimming stripped 3 bases from V and 1 base from J, with 11 bases between. The CDR3 DNA sequence: TGTGCCAGCAGCGCCCGACTACCGTCCTACAATGAGCAGTTCTTC. Translation gives CASSARLPSYNEQFF.

This rearrangement joins TRBV28 to TRBJ2-7, with 12 bases identical to TRBD1. Per germline, CDR1 MDHEN and CDR2 SYDVKM. This CDR3 comprises 16 residues. The V gene end was trimmed by 4 bases and the J gene end by 6 bases; junction bases not matched to a gene: 10. Here the CDR3 DNA reads TGTGCCAGCAGTTCGGCGGGGGGACAGGGGGCGAGCGAGCAGTACTTC. Translated: CASSSAGGQGASEQYF.

The V gene is TRBV12-3 or TRBV12-4, the J gene TRBJ1-5; no reliable D call. CDR3 size: 11 residues. The V end was cut by 6 bases, the J end by 13 bases, with 13 bases between. In DNA form, the CDR3 reads TGTGCCAGCAGACGACGCCAGGATCAGCATTTT. Translated: CASRRRQDQHF.

This clone counts as large. The chain combines TRBV10-3 with TRBJ2-7; possible D gene TRBD2, 6 bases. V was cut by 8 bases and J by 6 bases, with 20 bases left in between. CDR1 and CDR2 from the germline V gene are ENHRY and SYGVKD. The length of the CDR3 is 14 residues. The CDR3 DNA reads as TGTGCCATCTTCCCCCAGGACGGAGGGGCCGAGCAGTACTTC. Translating it yields CAIFPQDGGAEQYF.

Ten or more counts support this clone. The rearrangement uses TRBV19 and TRBJ2-2; D might be TRBD2 (6 bases). The CDR3 runs to 16 residues. Germline V gives CDR1 LNHDA, CDR2 SQIVND (reference sequence). Deletions cut 7 bases from V and 0 bases from J, with 15 bases between. CDR3 protein: CASKGGAATNTGELFF. The DNA for the CDR3 is TGTGCCAGTAAAGGAGGGGCGGCGACGAACACCGGGGAGCTGTTTTTT.

The table lists this clone with a few counts. The chain uses TRBV2 and TRBJ2-1, with D perhaps TRBD1 or TRBD2 (6 bases each). CDR1 is SNHLY and CDR2 is FYNNEI in the germline V gene. CDR3 size: 15 residues. Trimming took off 4 bases at V and 8 bases at J, with 18 bases between the two ends. CDR3 in amino acids: CASSGRDPGAYEQFF. CDR3 sequence (DNA): TGTGCCAGCAGTGGACGGGATCCGGGGGCATATGAGCAGTTCTTC.

The V gene is TRBV5-4, the J gene TRBJ2-2; D uncertain. In germline, CDR1 is SGHNT, CDR2 YYREEE (reference sequence). CDR3 length equals 12 residues. With 4 bases removed from V and 7 bases from J, the gap between germline ends came to 8 bases. The CDR3 loop is CASSGQIGELFF. The CDR3 nucleotides read TGTGCCAGCAGCGGCCAAATCGGGGAGCTGTTTTTT.

This clone was recorded at least ten times. The genes are TRBV2 and TRBJ2-7; D gene ambiguous. This CDR3 comprises 14 residues. V was trimmed by 6 bases and J by 0 bases, leaving 12 bases between them. Germline V gene sequence: CDR1 SNHLY, CDR2 FYNNEI. The CDR3 bases are TGTGCCAGCAGCTCCTGGGCCAACTCCTACGAGCAGTACTTC. Its protein product is CASSSWANSYEQYF.

This clone was found many times. The chain joins TRBV9 to TRBJ2-3, with TRBD1 as a possible D gene (5 bases). The CDR3 totals 14 residues. Germline assignment: CDR1 SGDLS and CDR2 YYNGEE. V was shortened by 2 bases and J by 5 bases, with 12 bases between the two germline ends. CDR3 in amino acids: CASSVEARGDTQYF. The CDR3 DNA follows: TGTGCCAGCAGCGTCGAGGCAAGGGGAGATACGCAGTATTTT.

This clone was observed many times. The CDR3 nucleotides read TGTGCCAGCAGCTTAGGACTGCTTGGGGAGCAGTACTTC. Amino acid sequence: CASSLGLLGEQYF. The chain recombines TRBV11-3 with TRBJ2-7; D unresolved. The germline CDR1 and CDR2 sequences are SGHNT and YENEEA. The CDR3 is 13 amino acids. V was clipped by 1 base and J by 7 bases, with 11 bases between them.

This clone is categorized as large. Written as DNA, the CDR3 is TGTGCCAGCAGCCAAGGACCTAGTTGGTACGAGCAGTACTTC. This translates into CASSQGPSWYEQYF. The chain combines TRBV3-1 (or the pseudogene TRBV3-2) with TRBJ2-7; no definite D call. From germline, CDR1 is LGHDT and CDR2 YNNKEL (reference sequence). Deletions cut 1 base from V and 4 bases from J, with 11 bases between. This CDR3 is built from 14 residues.

This clone appeared a few times. The chain joins TRBV18 to TRBJ1-1, with D perhaps matching TRBD1 (5 bases). The V end was cut by 0 bases, the J end by 1 base, with 6 bases between. CDR3 length equals 14 residues. The germline CDR1 and CDR2 sequences are KGHSH and LQKENI. The CDR3 spells CASSPPGGNTEAFF. The CDR3 DNA reads TGTGCCAGCTCACCACCGGGGGGGAACACTGAAGCTTTCTTT.

This clone was counted ten times or more. V gene TRBV28 combines with J gene TRBJ2-1; weak D call: TRBD2 (6 bases). The germline V and J ends were trimmed by 1 base and 0 bases, with 16 bases remaining between them. CDR3 length: 18 amino acids. From germline, CDR1 is MDHEN and CDR2 SYDVKM. The CDR3 reads CASSLSKWGDSSYNEQFF. In DNA form, the CDR3 reads TGTGCCAGCAGTTTATCTAAATGGGGGGATAGCTCCTACAATGAGCAGTTCTTC.

Concerning this clone itself: A much larger clone sits a single nucleotide away, making a read error possible. This chain links TRBV28 with TRBJ1-5; D not certain. Germline V gives CDR1 MDHEN, CDR2 SYDVKM. This CDR3 has 13 residues. Trimming cost V 4 bases and J 9 bases, with 13 bases left between them. The CDR3 DNA reads TGTGCCAGCAGTTCCTCGGGCGTTGGGCCCCAGCATTTT. It yields the protein CASSSSGVGPQHF.